One and the same sample provided the 17 T cell receptor beta chains below, sequenced in a study of molecular identifiers for immune sequencing clone quantification. TCRdb fed the PCR reads into MiXCR, producing one record per CDR3 protein. The sample includes about half a million distinct CDR3 sequences, 20% to 25% of them seen just once. Sequences were obtained from naive CD8+ T cells from blood, with Jurkat cell RNA spiked in. The subset here: FACS-sorted CD8+CD4-CCR7+CD45RA+ naive T cells. The receptors derive from a human donor in good health. Some libraries in this study had Jurkat cell RNA spiked in.

This clonotype was counted at least ten times. This chain joins TRBV7-9 and TRBJ1-1; D gene ambiguous. CDR3 length: 11 amino acids. Trimming removed 1 base at V and 7 bases at J, with 4 bases between. Per germline, CDR1 SEHNR and CDR2 FQNEAQ (reference sequence). The CDR3 nucleotides are TGTGCCAGCAGCTTAGGGTTTGAAGCTTTCTTT. Protein: CASSLGFEAFF.

This clonotype was seen just once. A much larger clone lies a single base off, so this may be a read error. V is TRBV29-1 and J is TRBJ1-3; D unclear. The CDR3 contains 11 residues. Germline-derived CDR1 and CDR2 are SQVTM and ANQGSEA. The DNA of the CDR3 is TGCAGCGTCGACTCTGGAAACACCAAATATTTT. Translating gives CSVDSGNTKYF.

This clonotype was observed many times. The chain uses TRBV28 and TRBJ2-2; D is unclear. The CDR3 extends over 12 amino acids. Germline V gene sequence: CDR1 MDHEN, CDR2 SYDVKM. Trimming left V 5 bases short and J 7 bases short, with 8 bases between. Written as DNA, the CDR3 is TGTGCCAGCAGTAATTTTGGCGGGGAGCTGTTTTTT. This gives the protein CASSNFGGELFF.

The chain employs TRBV14 and TRBJ2-7, with no clear D. CDR3 size: 14 residues. The germline gives CDR1 SGHDN, CDR2 FVKESK. The V end lost 4 bases, the J end lost 0 bases, and 10 bases lay between the germline ends. DNA of the CDR3: TGTGCCAGCAGCCCACAGAGATACTCCTACGAGCAGTACTTC. This encodes CASSPQRYSYEQYF.

This clonotype was counted a few times. This sequence may be a read error, since a much larger clone differs from it by one base. The rearrangement joins TRBV6-5 to TRBJ2-7; D possibly corresponds to TRBD2 (5 bases). The CDR3 totals 14 residues. Germline-derived CDR1 and CDR2 are MNHEY and SVGAGI. The CDR3 region is CASGYTEVDSEQYF. The CDR3 DNA reads TGTGCCAGCGGTTACACCGAAGTGGACTCCGAGCAGTACTTC.

This clonotype has only a few counts. V and J are TRBV6-5 and TRBJ2-1, with 9 nucleotides matching TRBD2. V was clipped by 5 bases and J by 7 bases; unmatched bases: 12. The CDR3 consists of 16 residues. CDR1 MNHEY and CDR2 SVGAGI come from the germline V gene. CDR3: CASSPLLAGVQNEQFF. The CDR3 nucleotides are TGTGCCAGCAGTCCGCTGTTAGCGGGAGTACAGAATGAGCAGTTCTTC.

This clonotype was recorded at least ten times. The V and J genes are TRBV7-2 and TRBJ1-2; a possible D gene is TRBD1 (5 bases). CDR1 SGHTA and CDR2 FQGNSA come from the germline V gene. The CDR3 runs to 15 residues. The V end lost 1 base, the J end lost 2 bases, and 11 bases lay between the germline ends. The CDR3 here is CASSLEGTRNYGYTF. Here the CDR3 DNA reads TGTGCCAGCAGCTTAGAGGGGACGAGGAACTATGGCTACACCTTC.

The chain links TRBV7-6 to TRBJ2-4, with a weak D call TRBD2 (6 bases). V was trimmed by 4 bases and J by 12 bases, leaving 16 bases between them. The CDR3 is made up of 13 amino acids. CDR1 and CDR2 (germline): SGHVS, FNYEAQ. The CDR3 here is CASSSGGLAPQYF. The CDR3 DNA sequence: TGTGCCAGCAGCTCCGGGGGTCTGGCCCCTCAGTACTTC.

V and J are TRBV20-1 and TRBJ2-7; the match to TRBD2 covers 12 bases. J lost 4 bases, V lost 0 bases, and 4 bases had no gene match. The CDR3 loop spans 15 amino acids. In germline, CDR1 is DFQATT, CDR2 SNEGSKA (reference sequence). Here the CDR3 reads CSARDITSGRYEQYF. Written as DNA, the CDR3 is TGCAGTGCTAGAGATATAACTAGCGGGAGGTACGAGCAGTACTTC.

Notes on this clonotype: Being one base from a much bigger clone, this may be a read error. The V and J genes are TRBV4-3 and TRBJ2-2, with D possibly TRBD1 on 6 matching bases. The CDR3 sequence is 15 residues long. V was cut by 0 bases and J by 5 bases, with 10 bases left in between. Germline lookup yields CDR1 LGHNA and CDR2 YSLEER. The CDR3: CASSQDERGTGELFF. The CDR3 nucleotides are TGCGCCAGCAGCCAAGACGAGAGGGGGACCGGGGAGCTGTTTTTT.

At least ten counts were recorded for this clonotype. The rearrangement joins TRBV9 to TRBJ2-3, with D tentatively TRBD2 (5 bases). This CDR3 has 14 residues. V was clipped by 5 bases and J by 0 bases, with 10 bases between them. From germline, CDR1 is SGDLS and CDR2 YYNGEE. CDR3 sequence: CASSTGISTDTQYF. The CDR3 DNA sequence: TGTGCCAGCAGTACCGGGATTAGCACAGATACGCAGTATTTT.

The gene calls are TRBV20-1 and TRBJ2-5; D is uncertain. Germline V CDR1 and CDR2: DFQATT, SNEGSKA (reference sequence). V dropped 4 bases and J dropped 5 bases, with 17 bases sitting between them. This CDR3 comprises 14 residues. Written as DNA, the CDR3 is TGCAGTGCTAAAGGCCCCTTGATCTTGGAGACCCAGTACTTC. This codes for CSAKGPLILETQYF.

The CDR3 DNA reads TGTGCCAGCACCTCGATAAAGATACAGGGGGCGGTGGACTATGGCTACACCTTC. Protein product: CASTSIKIQGAVDYGYTF. V and J are TRBV6-2 or TRBV6-3 and TRBJ1-2; 9 bases map to TRBD1. The CDR3 runs to 18 residues. The V segment lost 7 bases and the J segment 3 bases; nucleotides outside the gene matches: 18. Germline CDR1 MNHEY, CDR2 SVGEGT.

The chain joins TRBV12-3 or TRBV12-4 to TRBJ1-4, with a possible D match to TRBD1 (5 bases). With 1 base removed from V and 7 bases from J, the gap between germline ends came to 10 bases. The CDR3 sequence is 14 residues long. The CDR3 DNA reads TGTGCCAGCAGTTTAGGGGGGTTTAGTGAAAAACTGTTTTTT. It is translated as CASSLGGFSEKLFF.

This clonotype was seen only a few times. The chain is built from TRBV2 and TRBJ2-1; no firm D call. V lost 9 bases to trimming and J lost 10 bases, with 22 bases between them. Germline CDR1 and CDR2: SNHLY and FYNNEI. The CDR3 length is 14 residues. The CDR3 sequence is CARGRDRLASEQFF. The DNA of the CDR3 is TGTGCCAGGGGTCGCGACCGCCTTGCCAGCGAGCAGTTCTTC.

This clonotype was observed many times. The rearrangement links TRBV29-1 to TRBJ2-1, with unresolved D. The V and J ends lost 7 bases and 8 bases respectively, with 12 bases between them. Germline CDR1 is SQVTM and CDR2 is ANQGSEA. The CDR3 covers 11 residues. The CDR3 coding sequence is TGCAGCGGGGTAGTCAGCGATGAGCAGTTCTTC. It yields the protein CSGVVSDEQFF.

This clonotype was seen at least ten times. The chain joins TRBV5-4 to TRBJ2-6; 9 nucleotides match TRBD1. The CDR3 sequence is 18 residues long. Germline CDR1 SGHNT, CDR2 YYREEE (reference sequence). The V and J ends lost 0 bases and 5 bases, in that order; junction bases with no gene match: 9. The CDR3 bases are TGTGCCAGCAGCTTGGGGGGGACAGGGTCCACCCGGGCCAACGTCCTGACTTTC. Protein product: CASSLGGTGSTRANVLTF.